Presented here are 13 T cell receptor beta chains from one specimen sequenced in a study of T cells in Graves' hyperthyroidism and ophthalmopathy. Amplified TCR beta CDR3 regions derived from RNA transcripts. Initially, a first-round RT-PCR of the TCR CDR3 employed the HTBI primer set. In TCRdb, the multiplex PCR reads were re-called with MiXCR into one record per CDR3 protein. This table has 330,000 or so distinct CDR3 sequences, roughly 19% appearing once. The source material was blood. These receptors were obtained from a man aged 45-60 years with Graves' ophthalmopathy.

This chain connects TRBV5-1 to TRBJ2-1; 7 bases match TRBD1. V lost 3 bases to trimming and J lost 6 bases; unmatched junction nucleotides: 3. Germline CDR1 SGHRS, CDR2 YFSETQ. The CDR3 loop spans 13 amino acids. CDR3 region: CASSYDRANEQFF. DNA for the CDR3: TGCGCCAGCAGCTACGACAGGGCCAATGAGCAGTTCTTC.

The chain recombines TRBV5-1 with TRBJ1-4; D not resolved. The CDR3 is made up of 13 amino acids. Germline values: CDR1 SGHRS, CDR2 YFSETQ. V shed 4 bases and J shed 7 bases, with 11 bases lying between them. The CDR3 here is CASSTGVGEKLFF. CDR3 coding DNA: TGCGCCAGCAGCACTGGGGTTGGTGAAAAACTGTTTTTT.

This clonotype was seen at least ten times. This chain uses TRBV7-9 with TRBJ2-7, with a weak D call TRBD2 (5 bases). Germline lookup yields CDR1 SEHNR and CDR2 FQNEAQ (reference sequence). The CDR3 loop spans 14 amino acids. The V end lost 1 base, the J end lost 2 bases, and 9 bases lay between the germline ends. CDR3 DNA: TGTGCCAGCAGCTTAGGCGGACTCGCCTACGAGCAGTACTTC. Translated: CASSLGGLAYEQYF.

The chain uses TRBV2 and TRBJ1-2, with D possibly being TRBD1 (5 bases). The CDR3 runs to 11 residues. The V end was cut by 6 bases, the J end by 10 bases, with 12 bases between. Germline assignment: CDR1 SNHLY and CDR2 FYNNEI. CDR3 coding DNA: TGTGCCAGCAGCCAGGGCTTGGACTACACCTTC. Its translation: CASSQGLDYTF. Filled out from reference TRBV2 and TRBJ1-2, the complete variable domain reads EPEVTQTPSHQVTQMGQEVILRCVPISNHLYFYWYRQILGQKVEFLVSFYNNEISEKSEIFDDQFSVERPDGSNFTLKIRSTKLEDSAMYFCASSQGLDYTFGSGTRLTVV.

The CDR3 loop is CASSLGDAPPGNEQFF. The CDR3 coding sequence is TGTGCCAGCAGCTTGGGGGACGCGCCCCCGGGGAATGAGCAGTTCTTC. The rearrangement joins TRBV5-6 to TRBJ2-1; D may match TRBD1 or TRBD2 (5 bases each). The CDR3 sequence is 16 residues long. Germline CDR1 is SGHDT and CDR2 is YYEEEE. Trimming shortened V by 0 bases and J by 7 bases, and 17 bases separated the two germline ends.

The chain couples TRBV29-1 to TRBJ1-6; D gene ambiguous. The germline V gene has CDR1 SQVTM and CDR2 ANQGSEA. Trimming took 7 bases from V and 7 from J, leaving 14 bases between them. The CDR3 is made up of 13 amino acids. CDR3 in DNA: TGCAGCGCCCGGGAGGTCGGGAATTCACCCCTCCACTTT. Its protein product is CSAREVGNSPLHF.

This clonotype was detected a few times. The rearrangement links TRBV30 to TRBJ2-2; 12 bases fit TRBD2. The V gene's germline CDR1 is GTSNPN and CDR2 SVGIG (reference sequence). CDR3 length: 18 residues. V gave up 3 bases and J gave up 0 bases; unmatched junction bases: 8. CDR3 in amino acids: CAWSRMTSGRSNTGELFF. Here the CDR3 DNA reads TGTGCCTGGAGCAGAATGACTAGCGGGAGATCGAACACCGGGGAGCTGTTTTTT. Complete variable domain (other parts from reference TRBV30 and TRBJ2-2): SQTIHQWPATLVQPVGSPLSLECTVEGTSNPNLYWYRQAAGRGLQLLFYSVGIGQISSEVPQNLSASRPQDRQFILSSKKLLLSDSGFYLCAWSRMTSGRSNTGELFFGEGSRLTVL.

The chain couples TRBV6-1 to TRBJ1-2; 11 positions agree with TRBD1. The CDR3 spans 15 residues. Trimming removed 2 bases from V and 5 bases from J; junction bases left unmatched: 4. Per germline, CDR1 MNHNS and CDR2 SASEGT. The CDR3 sequence: CASSELDRGLYGYTF. DNA for the CDR3: TGTGCCAGCAGTGAATTGGACAGGGGGCTATATGGCTACACCTTC.

This clonotype occurred many times. The V and J genes are TRBV20-1 and TRBJ2-3; D might be TRBD1 or TRBD2, each matching 5 bases. Trimming took off 2 bases at V and 0 bases at J, with 12 bases between the two ends. Germline V CDR1 and CDR2: DFQATT, SNEGSKA (reference sequence). CDR3 length equals 15 residues. CDR3 DNA sequence: TGCAGTGCTAGACAGGGCGGGTGGAGCACAGATACGCAGTATTTT. Its protein product is CSARQGGWSTDTQYF.

This clonotype was seen at least ten times. The V call is TRBV7-9, the J call TRBJ1-2; no firm D call. Germline assignment: CDR1 SEHNR and CDR2 FQNEAQ (reference sequence). The CDR3 is 15 residues long. Trimming pared 2 bases from V and 0 bases from J, leaving 10 bases between. CDR3 nucleotide sequence: TGTGCCAGCAGCTTAAGTGGGAGAGCTAACTATGGCTACACCTTC. It is translated as CASSLSGRANYGYTF.

This clonotype was counted at least ten times. This rearrangement joins TRBV5-8 to TRBJ2-7; 7 bases are a match to TRBD1. Trimming took 3 bases from V and 4 from J; bases not matched to a gene: 7. This CDR3 is 14 amino acids long. CDR1 SGHTS and CDR2 YDEGEE come from the germline V gene. The CDR3 bases are TGTGCCAGCAGCTCTCGACAGGGTCGGTACGAGCAGTACTTC. Translating gives CASSSRQGRYEQYF.

V usage is TRBV6-2 or TRBV6-3 and J usage is TRBJ1-1; 9 bases match TRBD1. Trimming took 6 bases from V and 4 from J; bases not matched to a gene: 9. The CDR3 has 15 amino acids. CDR1 is MNHEY and CDR2 is SVGEGT in the germline V gene. The CDR3 bases are TGTGCCAGCAGAGGTCGACAGGGGGGCGGCACTGAAGCTTTCTTT. Amino acid sequence: CASRGRQGGGTEAFF.

The chain recombines TRBV10-3 with TRBJ2-7, with 14 bases fitting TRBD2. Germline-derived CDR1 and CDR2 are ENHRY and SYGVKD. V trimming: 6 bases; J trimming: 5 bases; junction bases outside the gene matches: 0. The CDR3 is 13 residues long. CDR3 nucleotide sequence: TGTGCCATCAGGACTAGCGGGAGGGACGAGCAGTACTTC. This encodes CAIRTSGRDEQYF.